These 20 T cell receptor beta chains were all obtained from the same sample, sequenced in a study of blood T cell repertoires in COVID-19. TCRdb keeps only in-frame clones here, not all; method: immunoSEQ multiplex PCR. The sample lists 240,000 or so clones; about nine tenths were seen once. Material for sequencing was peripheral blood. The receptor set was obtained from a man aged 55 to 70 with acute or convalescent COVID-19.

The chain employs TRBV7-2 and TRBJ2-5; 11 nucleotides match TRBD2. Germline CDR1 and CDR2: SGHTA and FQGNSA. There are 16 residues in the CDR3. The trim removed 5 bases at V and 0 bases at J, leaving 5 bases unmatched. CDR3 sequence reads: CASSRRLAGNQETQYF. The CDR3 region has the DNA TGTGCCAGCAGCCGTCGACTAGCGGGGAACCAAGAGACCCAGTACTTC.

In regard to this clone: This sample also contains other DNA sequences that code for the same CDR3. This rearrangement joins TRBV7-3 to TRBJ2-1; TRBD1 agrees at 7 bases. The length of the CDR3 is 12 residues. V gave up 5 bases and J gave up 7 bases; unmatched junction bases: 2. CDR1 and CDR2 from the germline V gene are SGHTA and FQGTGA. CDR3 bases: TGTGCCAGCAGCCTACAGGGGAATGAGCAGTTCTTC. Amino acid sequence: CASSLQGNEQFF.

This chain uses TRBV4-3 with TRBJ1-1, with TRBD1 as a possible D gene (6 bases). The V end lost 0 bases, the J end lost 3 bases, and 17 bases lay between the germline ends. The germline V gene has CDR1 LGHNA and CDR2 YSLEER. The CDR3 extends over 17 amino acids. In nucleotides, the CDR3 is TGCGCCAGCAGCCAAGATTCGGGGGGGCAGAGGCACACTGAAGCTTTCTTT. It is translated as CASSQDSGGQRHTEAFF.

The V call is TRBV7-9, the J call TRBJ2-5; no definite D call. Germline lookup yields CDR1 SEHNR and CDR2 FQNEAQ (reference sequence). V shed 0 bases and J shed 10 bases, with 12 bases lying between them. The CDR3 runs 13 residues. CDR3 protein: CASSLAPHGDQYF. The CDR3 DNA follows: TGTGCCAGCAGCTTAGCTCCCCATGGAGACCAGTACTTC. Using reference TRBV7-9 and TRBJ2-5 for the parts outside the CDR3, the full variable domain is DTGVSQNPRHKITKRGQNVTFRCDPISEHNRLYWYRQTLGQGPEFLTYFQNEAQLEKSRLLSDRFSAERPKGSFSTLEIQRTEQGDSAMYLCASSLAPHGDQYFGPGTRLLVL.

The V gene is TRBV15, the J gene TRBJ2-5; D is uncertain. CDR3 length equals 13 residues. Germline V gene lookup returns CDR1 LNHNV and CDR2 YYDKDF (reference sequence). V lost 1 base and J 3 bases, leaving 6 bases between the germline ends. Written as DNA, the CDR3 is TGTGCCACCAGCAGAGGTCGGGAAGAGACCCAGTACTTC. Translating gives CATSRGREETQYF.

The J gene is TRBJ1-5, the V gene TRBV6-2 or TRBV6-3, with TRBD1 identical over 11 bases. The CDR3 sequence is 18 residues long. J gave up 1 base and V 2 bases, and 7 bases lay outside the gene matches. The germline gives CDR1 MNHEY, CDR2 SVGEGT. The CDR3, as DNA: TGTGCCAGCAGTTACCGGACAGGGGGCAGTAGAAGCAATCAGCCCCAGCATTTT. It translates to CASSYRTGGSRSNQPQHF.

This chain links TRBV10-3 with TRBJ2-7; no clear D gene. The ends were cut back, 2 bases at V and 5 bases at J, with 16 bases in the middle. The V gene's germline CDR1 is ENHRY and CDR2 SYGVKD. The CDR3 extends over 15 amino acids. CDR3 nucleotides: TGTGCCATCAGTGAGGAGGTAGAGCTTTCCAACGAGCAGTACTTC. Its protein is CAISEEVELSNEQYF.

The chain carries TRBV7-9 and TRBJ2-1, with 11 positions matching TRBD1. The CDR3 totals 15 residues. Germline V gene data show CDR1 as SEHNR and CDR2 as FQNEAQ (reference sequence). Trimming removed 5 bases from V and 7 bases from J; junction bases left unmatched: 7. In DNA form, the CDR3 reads TGTGCCAGCAGCGCGGGACAGGGGGAAGAGAATGAGCAGTTCTTC. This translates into CASSAGQGEENEQFF.

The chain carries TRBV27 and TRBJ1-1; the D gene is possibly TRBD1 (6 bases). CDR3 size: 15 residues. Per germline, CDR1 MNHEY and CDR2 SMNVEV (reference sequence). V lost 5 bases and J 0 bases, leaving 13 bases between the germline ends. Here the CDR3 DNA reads TGTGCCAGCAGTCCCTACAGGGAATTGAACACTGAAGCTTTCTTT. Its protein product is CASSPYRELNTEAFF.

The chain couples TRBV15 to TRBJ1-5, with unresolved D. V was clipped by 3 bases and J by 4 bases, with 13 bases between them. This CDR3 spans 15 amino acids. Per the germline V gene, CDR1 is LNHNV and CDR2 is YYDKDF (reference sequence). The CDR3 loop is CATSSGLSRNQPQHF. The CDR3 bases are TGTGCCACCAGCAGTGGACTTAGCAGGAATCAGCCCCAGCATTTT. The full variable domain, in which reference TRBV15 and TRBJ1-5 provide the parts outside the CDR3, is DAMVIQNPRYQVTQFGKPVTLSCSQTLNHNVMYWYQQKSSQAPKLLFHYYDKDFNNEADTPDNFQSRRPNTSFCFLDIRSPGLGDTAMYLCATSSGLSRNQPQHFGDGTRLSIL.

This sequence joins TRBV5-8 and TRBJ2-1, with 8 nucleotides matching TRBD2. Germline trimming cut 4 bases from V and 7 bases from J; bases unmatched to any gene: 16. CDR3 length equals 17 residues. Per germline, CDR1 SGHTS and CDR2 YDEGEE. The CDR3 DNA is TGTGCCAGCAGCCCCGCCGGGGGGGCAGTGGAAGGGAATGAGCAGTTCTTC. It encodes CASSPAGGAVEGNEQFF.

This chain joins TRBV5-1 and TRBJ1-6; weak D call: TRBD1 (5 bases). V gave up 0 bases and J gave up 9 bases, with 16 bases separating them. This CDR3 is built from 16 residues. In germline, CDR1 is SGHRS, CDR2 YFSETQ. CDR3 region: CASSLAGTGNGSPLHF. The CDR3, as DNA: TGCGCCAGCAGCTTGGCAGGGACTGGGAACGGTTCACCCCTCCACTTT. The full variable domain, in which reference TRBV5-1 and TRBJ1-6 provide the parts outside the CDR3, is KAGVTQTPRYLIKTRGQQVTLSCSPISGHRSVSWYQQTPGQGLQFLFEYFSETQRNKGNFPGRFSGRQFSNSRSEMNVSTLELGDSALYLCASSLAGTGNGSPLHFGNGTRLTVT.

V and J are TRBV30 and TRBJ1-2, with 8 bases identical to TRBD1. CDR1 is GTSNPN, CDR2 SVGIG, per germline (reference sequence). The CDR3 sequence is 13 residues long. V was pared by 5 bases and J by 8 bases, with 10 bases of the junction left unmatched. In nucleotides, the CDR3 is TGTGCCTGGCGGACAGGGTGGCGTGACGGCTACACCTTC. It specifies CAWRTGWRDGYTF.

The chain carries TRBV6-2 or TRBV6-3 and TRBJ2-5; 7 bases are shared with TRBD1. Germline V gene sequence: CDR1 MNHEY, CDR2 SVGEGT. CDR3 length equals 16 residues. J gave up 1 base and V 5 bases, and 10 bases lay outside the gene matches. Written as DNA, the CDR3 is TGTGCCAGCAGTCCCGGGACAGACCCCCTCCAAGAGACCCAGTACTTC. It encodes CASSPGTDPLQETQYF.

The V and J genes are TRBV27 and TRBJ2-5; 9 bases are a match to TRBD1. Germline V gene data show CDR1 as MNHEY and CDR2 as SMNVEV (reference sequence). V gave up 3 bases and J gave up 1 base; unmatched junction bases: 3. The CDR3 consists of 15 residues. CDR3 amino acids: CASSFRDRVQETQYF. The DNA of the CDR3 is TGTGCCAGCAGTTTCAGGGACAGGGTCCAAGAGACCCAGTACTTC.

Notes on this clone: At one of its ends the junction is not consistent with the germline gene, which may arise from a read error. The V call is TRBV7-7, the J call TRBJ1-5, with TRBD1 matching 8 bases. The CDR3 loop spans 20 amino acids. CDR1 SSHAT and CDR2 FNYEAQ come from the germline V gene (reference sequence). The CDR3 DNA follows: TGTGCTAGCAGCTTGGAGGATACGACACCCGACAGGGGCCACAATCAGCCCCAGCATTTT. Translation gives CASSLEDTTPDRGHNQPQHF.

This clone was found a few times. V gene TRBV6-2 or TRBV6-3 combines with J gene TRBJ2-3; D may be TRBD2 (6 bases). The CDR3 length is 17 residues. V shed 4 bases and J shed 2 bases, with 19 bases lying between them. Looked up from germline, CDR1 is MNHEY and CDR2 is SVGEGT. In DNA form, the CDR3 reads TGTGCCAGCAGTTTGCGGGACTCCCCCCTACTCACAGATACGCAGTATTTT. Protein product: CASSLRDSPLLTDTQYF.

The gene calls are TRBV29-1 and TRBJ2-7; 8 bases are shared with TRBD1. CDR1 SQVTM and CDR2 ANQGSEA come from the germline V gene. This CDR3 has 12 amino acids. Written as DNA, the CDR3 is TGCAGTCTCAGACAGGGGCCCTACGAGCAGTACTTC. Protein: CSLRQGPYEQYF.

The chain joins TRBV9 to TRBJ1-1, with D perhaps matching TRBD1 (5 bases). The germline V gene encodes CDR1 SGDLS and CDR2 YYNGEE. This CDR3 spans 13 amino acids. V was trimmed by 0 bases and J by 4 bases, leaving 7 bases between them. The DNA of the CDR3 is TGTGCCAGCAGCGTAGCCCAGGGCACTGAAGCTTTCTTT. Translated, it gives CASSVAQGTEAFF.

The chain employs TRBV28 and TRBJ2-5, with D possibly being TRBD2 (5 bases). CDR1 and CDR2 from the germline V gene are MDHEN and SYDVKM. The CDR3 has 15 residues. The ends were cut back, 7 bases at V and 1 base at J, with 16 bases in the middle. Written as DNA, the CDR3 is TGTGCCAGCACCGTAGACTATTCATCCCAAGAGACCCAGTACTTC. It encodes CASTVDYSSQETQYF.